The rows below give T cell receptor beta chains drawn from one sample of a study of blood T cell repertoires in COVID-19. Assay: immunoSEQ multiplex PCR; the TCRdb copy retains only in-frame clones and omits some. The sample carries 100,000 or so clones, approximately 91% recorded once. The sample taken for sequencing was peripheral blood. The source is a woman aged 60 to 75 with acute or convalescent COVID-19. Each CDR3 is given with its conserved first and last residue. The order of the fields is clone size, V gene, D gene, J gene, CDR3 protein, CDR3 DNA. D genes are given only for firm matches. Clone size, where shown, is once, few, many, or a class for clones that have expanded.

clone_size: NA
v_call: TRBV6-2/TRBV6-3
d_call: NA
j_call: TRBJ1-1
cdr3_aa: CASSPVLRRNTEAFF
cdr3_nt: TGTGCCAGCAGTCCCGTACTCAGGCGGAACACTGAAGCTTTCTTT

clone_size: NA
v_call: TRBV2
d_call: NA
j_call: TRBJ1-2
cdr3_aa: CASTSGLYGYTF
cdr3_nt: TGTGCCAGTACGTCAGGCCTCTATGGCTACACCTTC

clone_size: NA
v_call: TRBV7-9
d_call: NA
j_call: TRBJ1-4
cdr3_aa: CASSSLNEKLFF
cdr3_nt: TGTGCCAGCAGCTCCCTAAATGAAAAACTGTTTTTT

clone_size: NA
v_call: TRBV19
d_call: NA
j_call: TRBJ1-2
cdr3_aa: CASSIQTDPTTNYGYTF
cdr3_nt: TGTGCCAGTAGTATCCAGACAGACCCTACCACAAACTATGGCTACACCTTC

clone_size: NA
v_call: TRBV18
d_call: NA
j_call: TRBJ1-2
cdr3_aa: CASSPPSQGNYGYTF
cdr3_nt: TGTGCCAGCTCACCACCGTCCCAGGGAAACTATGGCTACACCTTC

clone_size: NA
v_call: TRBV11-2
d_call: TRBD1
j_call: TRBJ2-7
cdr3_aa: CASRPGGASLQTREQYF
cdr3_nt: TGTGCCAGCAGACCAGGGGGCGCTTCGTTGCAGACTAGGGAGCAGTACTTC

clone_size: NA
v_call: TRBV5-1
d_call: TRBD2
j_call: TRBJ2-1
cdr3_aa: CASSWEGNNEQFF
cdr3_nt: TGCGCCAGCAGCTGGGAGGGAAACAATGAGCAGTTCTTC

clone_size: NA
v_call: TRBV9
d_call: TRBD1
j_call: TRBJ1-4
cdr3_aa: CASSVAGQDNEKLFF
cdr3_nt: TGTGCCAGCAGCGTAGCGGGACAGGATAATGAAAAACTGTTTTTT

clone_size: few
v_call: TRBV5-4
d_call: TRBD1
j_call: TRBJ1-2
cdr3_aa: CASSMGQGAGMDGYTF
cdr3_nt: TGTGCCAGCAGCATGGGACAGGGGGCGGGTATGGATGGCTACACCTTC

clone_size: NA
v_call: TRBV18
d_call: NA
j_call: TRBJ1-2
cdr3_aa: CASSPLPTPDSGKVGTNYGYTF
cdr3_nt: TGTGCCAGCTCACCGCTTCCCACCCCGGACAGTGGAAAAGTCGGGACTAACTATGGCTACACCTTC

clone_size: NA
v_call: TRBV27
d_call: TRBD2
j_call: TRBJ2-1
cdr3_aa: CASSLSPSGSGSNEQFF
cdr3_nt: TGTGCCAGCAGTTTATCCCCTAGCGGGAGCGGGAGCAATGAGCAGTTCTTC

clone_size: NA
v_call: TRBV6-6
d_call: NA
j_call: TRBJ1-1
cdr3_aa: CASSYRGQNTEAFF
cdr3_nt: TGTGCCAGCAGTTACAGGGGTCAGAACACTGAAGCTTTCTTT

clone_size: NA
v_call: TRBV6-6
d_call: NA
j_call: TRBJ1-2
cdr3_aa: CASSYSSQGIDYGYTF
cdr3_nt: TGTGCCAGCAGTTACTCGAGCCAGGGGATAGATTATGGCTACACCTTC

clone_size: NA
v_call: TRBV6-5
d_call: TRBD2
j_call: TRBJ2-2
cdr3_aa: CASNGLAGGPGELFF
cdr3_nt: TGTGCCAGCAATGGCCTAGCGGGAGGCCCCGGGGAGCTGTTTTTT

clone_size: NA
v_call: TRBV19
d_call: TRBD1
j_call: TRBJ1-2
cdr3_aa: CASSPGTGRDYGYTF
cdr3_nt: TGTGCCAGTAGCCCCGGGACAGGGCGTGACTATGGCTACACCTTC

clone_size: NA
v_call: TRBV2
d_call: NA
j_call: TRBJ1-4
cdr3_aa: CASTWDTGASREKLFF
cdr3_nt: TGTGCCAGCACCTGGGACACCGGAGCCTCGAGAGAAAAACTGTTTTTT

clone_size: NA
v_call: TRBV18
d_call: NA
j_call: TRBJ1-4
cdr3_aa: CASSPAATNEKLFF
cdr3_nt: TGTGCCAGCTCACCAGCGGCAACTAATGAAAAACTGTTTTTT

clone_size: NA
v_call: TRBV30
d_call: NA
j_call: TRBJ1-1
cdr3_aa: CAWTLTYNTEAFF
cdr3_nt: TGTGCCTGGACCTTAACCTATAACACTGAAGCTTTCTTT

clone_size: NA
v_call: TRBV6-1
d_call: TRBD1
j_call: TRBJ1-6
cdr3_aa: CASSEAVGQNSPLHF
cdr3_nt: TGTGCCAGCAGTGAAGCGGTGGGACAGAATTCACCCCTCCACTTT